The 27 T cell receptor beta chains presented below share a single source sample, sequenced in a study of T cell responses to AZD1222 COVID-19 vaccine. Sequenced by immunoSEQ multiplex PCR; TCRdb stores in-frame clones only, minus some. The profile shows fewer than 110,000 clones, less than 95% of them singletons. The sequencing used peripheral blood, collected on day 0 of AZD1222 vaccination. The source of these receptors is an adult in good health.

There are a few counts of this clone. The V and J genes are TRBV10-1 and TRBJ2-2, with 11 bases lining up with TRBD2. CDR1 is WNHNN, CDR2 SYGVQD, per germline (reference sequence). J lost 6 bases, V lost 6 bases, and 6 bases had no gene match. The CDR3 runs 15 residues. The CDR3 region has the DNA TGCGCCAGCAGCTCCGGACTAGCGGGTTCCGGGGAGCTGTTTTTT. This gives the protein CASSSGLAGSGELFF.

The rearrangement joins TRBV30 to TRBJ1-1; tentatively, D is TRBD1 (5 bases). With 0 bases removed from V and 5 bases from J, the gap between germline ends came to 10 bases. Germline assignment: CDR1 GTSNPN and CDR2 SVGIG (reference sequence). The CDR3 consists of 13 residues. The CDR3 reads CAWSVRWGTEAFF. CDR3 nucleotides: TGTGCCTGGAGTGTACGCTGGGGGACTGAAGCTTTCTTT.

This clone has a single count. The CDR3 region has the DNA TGTGCCAGCAGCTTCGGGGTGGTGGCAGATACGCAGTATTTT. It specifies CASSFGVVADTQYF. V is TRBV5-5 and J is TRBJ2-3, with D possibly matching TRBD2 (5 bases). The germline CDR1 and CDR2 sequences are SGHKS and YYEKEE (reference sequence). The CDR3 is 14 amino acids. V was clipped by 2 bases and J by 4 bases, with 11 bases between them.

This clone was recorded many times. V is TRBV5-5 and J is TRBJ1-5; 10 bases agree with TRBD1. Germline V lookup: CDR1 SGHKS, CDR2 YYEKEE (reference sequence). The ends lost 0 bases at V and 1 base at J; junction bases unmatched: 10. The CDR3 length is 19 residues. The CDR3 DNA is TGTGCCAGCAGCTTGGCGCCCGGGACAGGGGTAATGAGCAATCAGCCCCAGCATTTT. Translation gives CASSLAPGTGVMSNQPQHF.

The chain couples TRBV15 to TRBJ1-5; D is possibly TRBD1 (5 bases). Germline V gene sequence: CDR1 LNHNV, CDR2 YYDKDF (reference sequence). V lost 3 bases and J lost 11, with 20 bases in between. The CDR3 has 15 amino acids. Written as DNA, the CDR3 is TGTGCCACCAGCAGTTTATCAGGGTTTCAAGGAGCCCAGCATTTT. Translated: CATSSLSGFQGAQHF. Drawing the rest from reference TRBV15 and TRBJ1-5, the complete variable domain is DAMVIQNPRYQVTQFGKPVTLSCSQTLNHNVMYWYQQKSSQAPKLLFHYYDKDFNNEADTPDNFQSRRPNTSFCFLDIRSPGLGDTAMYLCATSSLSGFQGAQHFGDGTRLSIL.

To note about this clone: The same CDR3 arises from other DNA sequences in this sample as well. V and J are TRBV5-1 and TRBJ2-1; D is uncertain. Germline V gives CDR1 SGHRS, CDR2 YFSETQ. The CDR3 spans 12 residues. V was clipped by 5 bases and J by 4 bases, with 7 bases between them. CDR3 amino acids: CASSAGYNEQFF. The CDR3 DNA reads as TGCGCCAGCAGTGCTGGATACAATGAGCAGTTCTTC.

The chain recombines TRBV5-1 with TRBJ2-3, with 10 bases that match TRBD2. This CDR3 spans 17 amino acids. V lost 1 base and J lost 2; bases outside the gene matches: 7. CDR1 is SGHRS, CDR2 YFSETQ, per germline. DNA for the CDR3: TGCGCCAGCAGCTTGCACATTACTAGCGGGGCCACAGATACGCAGTATTTT. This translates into CASSLHITSGATDTQYF.

CDR3 in amino acids: CAWSGGTGRVTDTQYF. CDR3 in DNA: TGTGCCTGGAGTGGCGGGACAGGGAGAGTGACAGATACGCAGTATTTT. This sequence joins TRBV30 and TRBJ2-3; TRBD1 matches 9 bases. The CDR3 sequence is 16 residues long. In germline, CDR1 is GTSNPN, CDR2 SVGIG (reference sequence). V was clipped by 1 base and J by 3 bases; unmatched bases: 8.

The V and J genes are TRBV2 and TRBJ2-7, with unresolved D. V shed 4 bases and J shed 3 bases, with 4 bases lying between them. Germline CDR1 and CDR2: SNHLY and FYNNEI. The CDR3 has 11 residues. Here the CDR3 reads CASSGHYEQYF. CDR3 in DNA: TGTGCCAGCAGTGGACACTACGAGCAGTACTTC.

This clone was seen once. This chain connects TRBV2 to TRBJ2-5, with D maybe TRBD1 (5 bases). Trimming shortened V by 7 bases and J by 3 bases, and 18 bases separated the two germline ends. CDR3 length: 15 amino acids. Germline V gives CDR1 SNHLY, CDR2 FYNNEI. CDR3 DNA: TGTGCCAGCAATACGTTAGGGGATCCAAAAGAGACCCAGTACTTC. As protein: CASNTLGDPKETQYF.

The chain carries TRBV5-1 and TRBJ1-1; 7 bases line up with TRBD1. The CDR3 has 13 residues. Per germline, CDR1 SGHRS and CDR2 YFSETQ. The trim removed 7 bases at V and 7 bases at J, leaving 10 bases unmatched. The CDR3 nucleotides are TGCGCCAGCCGAGACCGACAGGGATTTGAAGCTTTCTTT. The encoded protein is CASRDRQGFEAFF.

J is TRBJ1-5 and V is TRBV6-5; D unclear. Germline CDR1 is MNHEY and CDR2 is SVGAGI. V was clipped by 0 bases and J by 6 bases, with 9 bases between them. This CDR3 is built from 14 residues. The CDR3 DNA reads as TGTGCCAGCAGTTACTCGACTGGGTTTCAGCCCCAGCATTTT. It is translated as CASSYSTGFQPQHF.

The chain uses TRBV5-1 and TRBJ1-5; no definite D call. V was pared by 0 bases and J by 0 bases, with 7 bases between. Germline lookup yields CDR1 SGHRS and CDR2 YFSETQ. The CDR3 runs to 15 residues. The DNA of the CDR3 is TGCGCCAGCAGCTTGGGGGCGGGTAGCAATCAGCCCCAGCATTTT. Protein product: CASSLGAGSNQPQHF.

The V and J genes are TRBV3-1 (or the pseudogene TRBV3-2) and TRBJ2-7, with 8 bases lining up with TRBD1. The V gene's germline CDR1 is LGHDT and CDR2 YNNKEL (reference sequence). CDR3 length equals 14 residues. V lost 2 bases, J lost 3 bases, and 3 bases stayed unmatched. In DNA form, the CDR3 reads TGTGCCAGCAGCCAACGACAGGGGTTCTACGAGCAGTACTTC. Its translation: CASSQRQGFYEQYF.

CDR3 coding DNA: TGTGCCAGCTCACGACCGGGACTGTCTCTTGGGATGAATGAGCAGTTCTTC. Encoded protein: CASSRPGLSLGMNEQFF. This rearrangement joins TRBV18 to TRBJ2-1; weak D call: TRBD2 (6 bases). The CDR3 totals 17 residues. CDR1 is KGHSH and CDR2 is LQKENI in the germline V gene. V lost 4 bases and J lost 7, with 23 bases in between.

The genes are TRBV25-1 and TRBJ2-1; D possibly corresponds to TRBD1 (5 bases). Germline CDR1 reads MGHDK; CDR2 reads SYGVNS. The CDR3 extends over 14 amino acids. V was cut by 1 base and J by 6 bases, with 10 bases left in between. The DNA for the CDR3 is TGTGCCAGCAGTGAATTAGCCAGGGCCAATGAGCAGTTCTTC. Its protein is CASSELARANEQFF.

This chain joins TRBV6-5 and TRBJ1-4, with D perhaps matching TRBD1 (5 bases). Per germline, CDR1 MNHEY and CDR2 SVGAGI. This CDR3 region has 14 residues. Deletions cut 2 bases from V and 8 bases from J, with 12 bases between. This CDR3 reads CASSYDREDEKLFF. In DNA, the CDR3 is TGTGCCAGCAGTTACGACAGAGAGGACGAAAAACTGTTTTTT.

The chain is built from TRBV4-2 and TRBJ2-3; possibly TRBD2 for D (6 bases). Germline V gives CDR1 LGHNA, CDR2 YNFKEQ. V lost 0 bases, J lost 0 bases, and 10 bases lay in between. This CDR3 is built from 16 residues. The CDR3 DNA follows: TGTGCCAGCAGCCAAGAACTGGCGGGGAGCACAGATACGCAGTATTTT. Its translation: CASSQELAGSTDTQYF.

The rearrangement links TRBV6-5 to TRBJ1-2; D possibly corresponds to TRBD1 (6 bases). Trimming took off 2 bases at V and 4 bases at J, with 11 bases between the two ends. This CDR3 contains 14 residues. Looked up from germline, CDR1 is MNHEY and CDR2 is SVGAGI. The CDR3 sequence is CASSYAGAGYGYTF. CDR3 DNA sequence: TGTGCCAGCAGTTACGCGGGGGCCGGCTATGGCTACACCTTC.

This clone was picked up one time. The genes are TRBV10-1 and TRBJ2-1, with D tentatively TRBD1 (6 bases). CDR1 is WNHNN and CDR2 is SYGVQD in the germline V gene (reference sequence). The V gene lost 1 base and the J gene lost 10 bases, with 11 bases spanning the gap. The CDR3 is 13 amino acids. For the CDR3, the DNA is TGCGCCAGCAGTGAGTTTACCAGGGGCGAGCAGTTCTTC. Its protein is CASSEFTRGEQFF.

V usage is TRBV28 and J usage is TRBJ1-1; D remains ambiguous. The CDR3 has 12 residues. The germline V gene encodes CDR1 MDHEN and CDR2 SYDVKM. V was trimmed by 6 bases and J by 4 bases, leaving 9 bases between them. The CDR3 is CASRSGGTEAFF. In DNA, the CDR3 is TGTGCCAGCAGATCAGGAGGCACTGAAGCTTTCTTT.

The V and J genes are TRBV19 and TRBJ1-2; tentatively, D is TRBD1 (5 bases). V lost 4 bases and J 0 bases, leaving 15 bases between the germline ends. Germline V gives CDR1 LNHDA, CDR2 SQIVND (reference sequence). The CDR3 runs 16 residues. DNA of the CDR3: TGTGCCAGTAGTACTGGGACCGTGACTCCTAACTATGGCTACACCTTC. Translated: CASSTGTVTPNYGYTF.

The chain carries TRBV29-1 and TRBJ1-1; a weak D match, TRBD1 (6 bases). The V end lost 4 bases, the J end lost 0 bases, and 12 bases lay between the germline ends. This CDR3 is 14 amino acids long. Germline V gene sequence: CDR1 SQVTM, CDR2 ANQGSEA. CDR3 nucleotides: TGCAGCGTTGTCCCCAGGGGATTGAACACTGAAGCTTTCTTT. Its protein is CSVVPRGLNTEAFF.

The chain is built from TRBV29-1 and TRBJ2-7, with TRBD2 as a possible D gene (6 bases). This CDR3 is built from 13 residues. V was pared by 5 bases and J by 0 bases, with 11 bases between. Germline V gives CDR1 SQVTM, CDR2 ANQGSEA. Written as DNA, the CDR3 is TGCAGCGTTAAGGCGGGGCCCTCCTACGAGCAGTACTTC. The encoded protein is CSVKAGPSYEQYF.

CDR3 loop: CAGGLGRYSNQPQHF. The CDR3 DNA is TGTGCAGGCGGTTTAGGGCGCTATAGCAATCAGCCCCAGCATTTT. The chain carries TRBV5-4 and TRBJ1-5; D unresolved. This CDR3 has 15 amino acids. The germline V gene has CDR1 SGHNT and CDR2 YYREEE (reference sequence).

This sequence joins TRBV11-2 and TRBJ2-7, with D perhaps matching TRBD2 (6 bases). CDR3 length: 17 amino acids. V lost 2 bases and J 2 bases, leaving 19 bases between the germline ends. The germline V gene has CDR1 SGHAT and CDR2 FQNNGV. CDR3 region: CASSLSLGTGLTYEQYF. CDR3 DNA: TGTGCCAGCAGCTTATCCCTCGGCACAGGACTAACCTACGAGCAGTACTTC.

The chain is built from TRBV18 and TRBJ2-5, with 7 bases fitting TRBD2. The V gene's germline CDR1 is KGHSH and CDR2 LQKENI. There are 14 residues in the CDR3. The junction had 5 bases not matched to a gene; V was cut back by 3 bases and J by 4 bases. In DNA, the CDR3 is TGTGCCAGCTCACCCACGGGAGGACGAGAGACCCAGTACTTC. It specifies CASSPTGGRETQYF.